This entry concerns a single T cell receptor beta chain. Original analysis: Using reference gene primer amplification, nucleated cell counts were estimated. Some clones are missing from TCRdb's copy, which holds only in-frame ones; the method was immunoSEQ multiplex PCR. V and J calls plus clone size are reproduced from that table; the DNA served to infer D and trimming. Counted here are a few hundred thousand clones, about 79% occurring once; the ten biggest clones make up 7.5% to 10%. This specimen comes from a study of blood T cell repertoires in COVID-19. Whole-study context: COVID-19 samples collected from the United States, Italy and Spain covered acute and convalescent phases. The cDNA or gDNA used as material had been derived from T cells, B-cell-depleted T cells, or PBMCs.

The receptor's source is a man older than 75 with acute or convalescent COVID-19. The material sequenced was peripheral blood.

CDR3 in amino acids: CASSRGLAGWAGELFF. In nucleotides, the CDR3 is TGTGCCAGCAGTCGGGGACTAGCGGGATGGGCCGGGGAGCTGTTTTTT. The chain links TRBV27 to TRBJ2-2; 13 bases align to TRBD2. With V trimmed by 5 bases and J by 6 bases, 6 bases remained unmatched. The CDR3 extends over 16 amino acids. The V gene's germline CDR1 is MNHEY and CDR2 SMNVEV (reference sequence).